Following are 10 T cell receptor beta chains from one sample sequenced in a study of blood T cell repertoires in COVID-19. The method was immunoSEQ multiplex PCR; TCRdb's version includes in-frame clones alone and lacks a portion of them. The table has about 140,000 clones, around 87% seen once. Sequences were obtained from peripheral blood. The receptors were gathered from a human donor in a cohort sampled during active COVID-19.

The chain combines TRBV7-8 with TRBJ1-5, with 7 bases that match TRBD1. The V gene's germline CDR1 is SGHVS and CDR2 FQNEAQ. The CDR3 runs 15 residues. J was trimmed by 2 bases and V by 5 bases; bases with no gene match: 6. This CDR3 reads CASSLGTVGNQPQHF. As DNA, the CDR3 is TGTGCCAGCAGCCTTGGGACAGTGGGCAATCAGCCCCAGCATTTT.

The chain is built from TRBV11-2 and TRBJ1-1; TRBD1 matches at 8 bases. The CDR3 loop spans 12 amino acids. Germline V gives CDR1 SGHAT, CDR2 FQNNGV. V lost 1 base to trimming and J lost 9 bases; unmatched junction nucleotides: 1. The CDR3 here is CASSLGQGKAFF. The CDR3 coding sequence is TGTGCCAGCAGCTTAGGACAGGGGAAAGCTTTCTTT.

This chain links TRBV5-1 with TRBJ1-3; 8 positions match TRBD1. The length of the CDR3 is 17 residues. Germline assignment: CDR1 SGHRS and CDR2 YFSETQ. The junction had 10 bases not matched to a gene; V was cut back by 4 bases and J by 1 base. CDR3 sequence (DNA): TGCGCCAGCAGCCCCGCAGGGGGCACATGGTCTGGAAACACCATATATTTT. Protein sequence: CASSPAGGTWSGNTIYF.

This clone is a singleton in its sample. In DNA, the CDR3 is TGTGCCAGCAGCCAGGGCTTCCTGGCGGGGTACCAAGAGACCCAGTACTTC. This translates into CASSQGFLAGYQETQYF. This chain joins TRBV3-1 (or the pseudogene TRBV3-2) and TRBJ2-5; TRBD2 might be the D (6 bases). This CDR3 spans 17 amino acids. Trimming took off 3 bases at V and 0 bases at J, with 17 bases between the two ends. Germline V gene lookup returns CDR1 LGHDT and CDR2 YNNKEL (reference sequence).

V and J are TRBV2 and TRBJ2-3; 8 nucleotides agree with TRBD2. Germline assignment: CDR1 SNHLY and CDR2 FYNNEI. Trimming removed 3 bases from V and 4 bases from J; junction bases left unmatched: 9. The CDR3 is made up of 16 amino acids. The CDR3 protein is CASSDPRGGGSDTQYF. CDR3 coding DNA: TGTGCCAGCAGTGATCCCCGGGGGGGCGGATCAGATACGCAGTATTTT.

This rearrangement joins TRBV4-1 to TRBJ1-6; D is perhaps TRBD1 (5 bases). CDR1 MGHRA and CDR2 YSYEKL come from the germline V gene. This CDR3 spans 14 amino acids. Trimming took 3 bases from V and 8 from J, leaving 11 bases between them. The CDR3 DNA reads as TGCGCCAGCAGCCAGGGGGGAGGATATTCACCCCTCCACTTT. Residues: CASSQGGGYSPLHF.

The chain has TRBV7-3 and TRBJ2-7, with a tentative D call TRBD2 (5 bases). Germline V gives CDR1 SGHTA, CDR2 FQGTGA. V was clipped by 2 bases and J by 3 bases, with 14 bases between them. The CDR3 loop spans 15 amino acids. CDR3 DNA sequence: TGTGCCAGCAGCTTATCGGCGGGTTCAAGCTACGAGCAGTACTTC. Encoded protein: CASSLSAGSSYEQYF.

The chain is built from TRBV19 and TRBJ2-6; 8 nucleotides agree with TRBD1. The V segment lost 6 bases and the J segment 0 bases; nucleotides outside the gene matches: 10. Germline V gives CDR1 LNHDA, CDR2 SQIVND (reference sequence). The CDR3 contains 18 residues. CDR3 nucleotides: TGTGCCAGTAGACGCACAGGGGGAGTTTTCTCTGGGGCCAACGTCCTGACTTTC. Protein sequence: CASRRTGGVFSGANVLTF.

V usage is TRBV21-1 and J usage is TRBJ1-6; the table assigns TRBD1, which was not confirmed against the DNA. TRBV21-1 is flagged as a pseudogene. The CDR3 consists of 17 residues. The chain's CDR3 is CASSKVRERGYNSPLHF. CDR3 DNA: TGTGCCAGCAGCAAAGTTAGGGAAAGGGGTTATAATTCACCCCTCCACTTT.

This clone has just one count. The gene calls are TRBV5-5 and TRBJ2-2; 7 nucleotides line up with TRBD2. The CDR3 is made up of 16 amino acids. Germline V gene sequence: CDR1 SGHKS, CDR2 YYEKEE (reference sequence). The J segment lost 0 bases and the V segment lost 4 bases, leaving 6 bases of the junction unmatched. The CDR3 loop reads CASSPRGGPNTGELFF. As DNA, the CDR3 is TGTGCCAGCAGCCCCCGGGGAGGGCCGAACACCGGGGAGCTGTTTTTT.